A single sample is the source of the 32 T cell receptor beta chains below, sequenced in a study of blood T cell repertoires in COVID-19. Clones were sequenced by immunoSEQ multiplex PCR, and TCRdb holds only the in-frame ones, with some missing. The sample includes 85,000 to 110,000 clones, more than 75% of them seen just once. The sequenced sample was peripheral blood. The receptors were gathered from a human donor in a cohort sampled during active COVID-19.

This clone was seen a handful of times. The V call is TRBV5-4, the J call TRBJ2-1, with D unclear. The CDR3 is made up of 16 amino acids. The germline V and J ends were trimmed by 0 bases and 6 bases, with 16 bases remaining between them. Germline V gene lookup returns CDR1 SGHNT and CDR2 YYREEE (reference sequence). The DNA of the CDR3 is TGTGCCAGCAGCTTGGTTCTGTCACAGATGGGCAATGAGCAGTTCTTC. It encodes CASSLVLSQMGNEQFF.

This clone has a single count. The chain combines TRBV27 with TRBJ2-3, with D maybe TRBD2 (5 bases). Trimming shortened V by 5 bases and J by 5 bases, and 17 bases separated the two germline ends. The V gene's germline CDR1 is MNHEY and CDR2 SMNVEV (reference sequence). The length of the CDR3 is 15 residues. The CDR3 here is CASSIGLAAEDTQYF. CDR3 nucleotides: TGTGCCAGCAGTATAGGACTGGCGGCTGAAGATACGCAGTATTTT.

The rearrangement uses TRBV24-1 and TRBJ2-5, with 13 bases matching TRBD2. Germline CDR1 reads KGHDR; CDR2 reads SFDVKD. The CDR3 sequence is 21 residues long. J was trimmed by 0 bases and V by 4 bases; bases with no gene match: 16. This chain's CDR3 is CATSDTWGGLAGERYQETQYF. The DNA for the CDR3 is TGTGCCACCAGTGACACCTGGGGTGGACTAGCGGGGGAGAGATACCAAGAGACCCAGTACTTC.

In nucleotides, the CDR3 is TGCGCCAGCAGCTTAGACGGACAGGACCCCTACGAGCAGTACTTC. Protein product: CASSLDGQDPYEQYF. The V and J genes are TRBV5-1 and TRBJ2-7; the match to TRBD1 covers 7 bases. This CDR3 region has 15 residues. Trimming removed 2 bases from V and 2 bases from J; junction bases left unmatched: 7. Germline V gene data show CDR1 as SGHRS and CDR2 as YFSETQ.

The chain uses TRBV9 and TRBJ2-1, with 9 bases fitting TRBD1. Germline V gene sequence: CDR1 SGDLS, CDR2 YYNGEE. Trimming at V came to 1 base and at J to 4 bases, leaving 3 bases not matched to a gene. The length of the CDR3 is 15 residues. This CDR3 reads CASSVQDRGYNEQFF. CDR3 bases: TGTGCCAGCAGCGTACAGGACAGGGGTTACAATGAGCAGTTCTTC.

The rearrangement joins TRBV15 to TRBJ2-7; weak D call: TRBD1 (6 bases). The CDR3 sequence is 15 residues long. The V gene's germline CDR1 is LNHNV and CDR2 YYDKDF (reference sequence). With 0 bases removed from V and 5 bases from J, the gap between germline ends came to 14 bases. CDR3 amino acids: CATSRDPGRGNEQYF. DNA of the CDR3: TGTGCCACCAGCAGAGATCCTGGCAGGGGCAACGAGCAGTACTTC.

CDR3 in amino acids: CASSLRGQIDSPLHF. In DNA form, the CDR3 reads TGTGCCAGCAGCTTACGAGGACAAATTGACTCACCCCTCCACTTT. The chain employs TRBV7-9 and TRBJ1-6; maybe TRBD1 (5 bases). Germline CDR1 is SEHNR and CDR2 is FQNEAQ (reference sequence). The CDR3 sequence is 15 residues long. The V end was cut by 2 bases, the J end by 10 bases, with 15 bases between.

CDR3 DNA: TGTGCCAGCAGCCACCCCCGACCATCGGGACAGGGGGGGGAAGAGACCCAGTACTTC. Encoded protein: CASSHPRPSGQGGEETQYF. The chain has TRBV4-2 and TRBJ2-5, with TRBD1 identical over 11 bases. The germline CDR1 and CDR2 sequences are LGHNA and YNFKEQ. Trimming removed 3 bases from V and 3 bases from J; junction bases left unmatched: 15. The length of the CDR3 is 19 residues.

V gene TRBV7-9 combines with J gene TRBJ2-5; the match to TRBD1 covers 9 bases. This CDR3 is built from 15 residues. V dropped 5 bases and J dropped 4; count of bases not matched to a gene: 8. CDR1 and CDR2 (germline): SEHNR, FQNEAQ (reference sequence). The CDR3: CASSPWDRAPETQYF. Here the CDR3 DNA reads TGTGCCAGCAGCCCCTGGGACAGGGCTCCAGAGACCCAGTACTTC. Full variable domain (outside the CDR3, taken from reference TRBV7-9 and TRBJ2-5): DTGVSQNPRHKITKRGQNVTFRCDPISEHNRLYWYRQTLGQGPEFLTYFQNEAQLEKSRLLSDRFSAERPKGSFSTLEIQRTEQGDSAMYLCASSPWDRAPETQYFGPGTRLLVL.

The chain links TRBV3-1 (or the pseudogene TRBV3-2) to TRBJ1-5; tentatively, D is TRBD1 (6 bases). The V end was cut by 2 bases, the J end by 4 bases, with 12 bases between. CDR1 is LGHDT, CDR2 YNNKEL, per germline (reference sequence). The CDR3 is 15 residues long. CDR3 sequence reads: CASSQQGLTNQPQHF. Here the CDR3 DNA reads TGTGCCAGCAGCCAACAGGGGTTGACTAATCAGCCCCAGCATTTT.

This clone turned up a few times. The chain uses TRBV10-3 and TRBJ1-1; D possibly corresponds to TRBD1 (5 bases). The CDR3 contains 12 residues. Deletions cut 8 bases from V and 7 bases from J, with 14 bases between. Germline CDR1 and CDR2: ENHRY and SYGVKD. CDR3 residues: CAIGAARIEAFF. CDR3 sequence (DNA): TGTGCCATCGGGGCAGCAAGAATTGAAGCTTTCTTT.

CDR3 loop: CASSLRGYYNEQFF. The CDR3 DNA sequence: TGTGCCAGCAGTTTGCGGGGGTACTACAATGAGCAGTTCTTC. The chain employs TRBV28 and TRBJ2-1; TRBD2 matches 7 bases. In germline, CDR1 is MDHEN, CDR2 SYDVKM. CDR3 length equals 14 residues. V gave up 3 bases and J gave up 3 bases; unmatched junction bases: 2.

J is TRBJ1-1 and V is TRBV4-1, with TRBD1 identical over 11 bases. The CDR3 sequence is 15 residues long. Looked up from germline, CDR1 is MGHRA and CDR2 is YSYEKL. Trimming took 4 bases from V and 4 from J; bases not matched to a gene: 5. DNA of the CDR3: TGCGCCAGCAGCCCTTGGACAGGGGGCCCCACTGAAGCTTTCTTT. Amino acid sequence: CASSPWTGGPTEAFF.

In its sample, this clone was seen a few times. V usage is TRBV5-1 and J usage is TRBJ1-2; tentatively, D is TRBD1 (6 bases). Germline V gene lookup returns CDR1 SGHRS and CDR2 YFSETQ. V was clipped by 4 bases and J by 8 bases, with 15 bases between them. The length of the CDR3 is 13 residues. The chain's CDR3 is CASSPGDGGGYTF. The CDR3 DNA is TGCGCCAGCAGCCCAGGGGATGGCGGCGGCTACACCTTC.

The gene calls are TRBV6-5 and TRBJ1-2, with TRBD1 identical over 9 bases. Trimming took 3 bases from V and 6 from J; bases not matched to a gene: 8. The germline gives CDR1 MNHEY, CDR2 SVGAGI. The CDR3 covers 15 residues. The DNA for the CDR3 is TGTGCCAGCAGTTATCTTACAGGGGGCGCAGATGGCTACACCTTC. Its protein is CASSYLTGGADGYTF.

The chain's CDR3 is CASSPRRYQETQYF. DNA of the CDR3: TGTGCCAGCAGTCCGCGGAGGTACCAAGAGACCCAGTACTTC. The chain has TRBV27 and TRBJ2-5; D is possibly TRBD2 (5 bases). V lost 5 bases and J lost 0, with 10 bases in between. The CDR3 has 14 amino acids. Germline V gives CDR1 MNHEY, CDR2 SMNVEV (reference sequence).

This clone showed up just once. J is TRBJ1-5 and V is TRBV28; D is unclear. The germline V and J ends were trimmed by 8 bases and 11 bases, with 13 bases remaining between them. CDR1 is MDHEN and CDR2 is SYDVKM in the germline V gene. There are 11 residues in the CDR3. In nucleotides, the CDR3 is TGTGCCAGCGGGCTGGCCGTGGCCCAGCATTTT. This codes for CASGLAVAQHF.

This chain uses TRBV9 with TRBJ2-2; 11 bases align to TRBD2. J was trimmed by 5 bases and V by 4 bases; bases with no gene match: 1. The CDR3 sequence is 14 residues long. Germline assignment: CDR1 SGDLS and CDR2 YYNGEE. The CDR3 DNA reads TGTGCCAGCAGCACTAGCGGGGGTACCGGGGAGCTGTTTTTT. Protein: CASSTSGGTGELFF. The full variable domain, with the rest looked up from reference TRBV9 and TRBJ2-2, is DSGVTQTPKHLITATGQRVTLRCSPRSGDLSVYWYQQSLDQGLQFLIQYYNGEERAKGNILERFSAQQFPDLHSELNLSSLELGDSALYFCASSTSGGTGELFFGEGSRLTVL.

The chain is built from TRBV19 and TRBJ1-1; D may be TRBD1 (6 bases). This CDR3 has 18 residues. Trimming left V 4 bases short and J 1 base short, with 22 bases between. Germline V gene lookup returns CDR1 LNHDA and CDR2 SQIVND (reference sequence). The CDR3 nucleotides are TGTGCCAGTAGTAGCGGCGGCAGGACAGCCGGAGCGAACACTGAAGCTTTCTTT. Encoded protein: CASSSGGRTAGANTEAFF.

The J gene is TRBJ2-1, the V gene TRBV7-2; TRBD1 might be the D (6 bases). The germline CDR1 and CDR2 sequences are SGHTA and FQGNSA. The CDR3 sequence is 16 residues long. V lost 5 bases, J lost 0 bases, and 14 bases lay in between. The CDR3 spells CASSTDRGASYNEQFF. The CDR3 DNA reads as TGTGCCAGCAGCACGGACAGAGGGGCCTCCTACAATGAGCAGTTCTTC. Filled out from reference TRBV7-2 and TRBJ2-1, the complete variable domain reads GAGVSQSPSNKVTEKGKDVELRCDPISGHTALYWYRQSLGQGLEFLIYFQGNSAPDKSGLPSDRFSAERTGGSVSTLTIQRTQQEDSAVYLCASSTDRGASYNEQFFGPGTRLTVL.

This chain links TRBV29-1 with TRBJ2-3; TRBD1 matches at 7 bases. Germline V lookup: CDR1 SQVTM, CDR2 ANQGSEA. Trimming removed 7 bases from V and 0 bases from J; junction bases left unmatched: 7. This CDR3 has 14 amino acids. CDR3 loop: CSANRDRSTDTQYF. The CDR3 coding sequence is TGCAGCGCAAACCGGGACAGAAGCACAGATACGCAGTATTTT.

The chain carries TRBV5-1 and TRBJ2-7, with 7 bases that match TRBD2. There are 16 residues in the CDR3. Germline values: CDR1 SGHRS, CDR2 YFSETQ. Trimming removed 4 bases from V and 4 bases from J; junction bases left unmatched: 14. Written as DNA, the CDR3 is TGCGCCAGCAGCCCCGGGAGGAGCTTCTTTGATTACGAGCAGTACTTC. It codes for CASSPGRSFFDYEQYF.

The CDR3 nucleotides are TGTGCCAGCAGCTCCTGGGACAGCTATGGCTACACCTTC. Its translation is CASSSWDSYGYTF. The chain is built from TRBV7-8 and TRBJ1-2, with 7 nucleotides matching TRBD1. CDR1 and CDR2 from the germline V gene are SGHVS and FQNEAQ. V was clipped by 4 bases and J by 4 bases; unmatched bases: 3. CDR3 length: 13 amino acids.

The chain combines TRBV29-1 with TRBJ2-5, with D tentatively TRBD1 (6 bases). The germline gives CDR1 SQVTM, CDR2 ANQGSEA. V lost 0 bases, J lost 5 bases, and 19 bases lay in between. This CDR3 is 16 amino acids long. The CDR3 nucleotides read TGCAGCGTTGAAGATCGGAATCGAGGGGGTGGGGAGACCCAGTACTTC. Its protein is CSVEDRNRGGGETQYF. The full variable domain, its missing parts supplied by reference TRBV29-1 and TRBJ2-5, is SAVISQKPSRDICQRGTSLTIQCQVDSQVTMMFWYRQQPGQSLTLIATANQGSEATYESGFVIDKFPISRPNLTFSTLTVSNMSPEDSSIYLCSVEDRNRGGGETQYFGPGTRLLVL.

The chain couples TRBV3-1 (or the pseudogene TRBV3-2) to TRBJ1-1, with 8 bases identical to TRBD1. Germline V gives CDR1 LGHDT, CDR2 YNNKEL (reference sequence). The V segment lost 0 bases and the J segment 4 bases; nucleotides outside the gene matches: 4. The CDR3 spans 15 residues. CDR3 loop: CASSQDGGQATEAFF. The CDR3 DNA follows: TGTGCCAGCAGCCAAGATGGGGGACAGGCCACTGAAGCTTTCTTT.

The V and J genes are TRBV20-1 and TRBJ2-3, with a weak D call TRBD1 (5 bases). Trimming removed 3 bases from V and 3 bases from J, with 16 bases in between. The CDR3 contains 15 residues. The germline CDR1 and CDR2 sequences are DFQATT and SNEGSKA (reference sequence). CDR3 loop: CSASQGSGATDTQYF. The CDR3 DNA reads TGCAGTGCTAGTCAGGGCTCGGGCGCAACAGATACGCAGTATTTT.

The J gene is TRBJ2-1, the V gene TRBV19, with TRBD1 matching 10 bases. Germline lookup yields CDR1 LNHDA and CDR2 SQIVND (reference sequence). Trimming at V came to 2 bases and at J to 6 bases, leaving 4 bases not matched to a gene. This CDR3 is 15 amino acids long. Here the CDR3 reads CASSIKGQGRNEQFF. The CDR3 DNA sequence: TGTGCCAGTAGTATAAAGGGACAGGGGCGCAATGAGCAGTTCTTC.

This chain connects TRBV7-7 to TRBJ2-2; a possible D gene is TRBD1 (6 bases). The germline V gene has CDR1 SSHAT and CDR2 FNYEAQ (reference sequence). Trimming cost V 5 bases and J 1 base, with 17 bases left between them. This CDR3 comprises 17 residues. The chain's CDR3 is CASSQGWGPQNTGELFF. The CDR3 bases are TGTGCCAGCAGCCAGGGTTGGGGGCCTCAGAACACCGGGGAGCTGTTTTTT.

V gene TRBV13 combines with J gene TRBJ2-3; 10 bases are shared with TRBD1. Germline CDR1 PRHDT, CDR2 FYEKMQ (reference sequence). The CDR3 spans 15 residues. The V and J ends lost 5 bases and 4 bases, in that order; junction bases with no gene match: 6. CDR3 amino acids: CASSQRQGAADTQYF. The CDR3 DNA is TGTGCCAGCAGCCAAAGACAGGGGGCCGCAGATACGCAGTATTTT.

J is TRBJ2-2 and V is TRBV7-2; D gene unclear. The CDR3 runs 16 residues. Germline V gene data show CDR1 as SGHTA and CDR2 as FQGNSA. V was shortened by 5 bases and J by 2 bases, with 15 bases between the two germline ends. CDR3 sequence reads: CASSPALRVNTGELFF. CDR3 nucleotides: TGTGCCAGCAGCCCCGCTTTACGGGTTAACACCGGGGAGCTGTTTTTT.

The genes are TRBV25-1 and TRBJ1-2, with a possible D match to TRBD1 (5 bases). Germline CDR1 and CDR2: MGHDK and SYGVNS. The CDR3 is made up of 17 amino acids. The V and J ends lost 4 bases and 0 bases respectively, with 18 bases between them. This CDR3 is CASSAPRTGDPNYGYTF. In DNA form, the CDR3 reads TGTGCCAGCAGTGCCCCCCGGACGGGGGATCCTAACTATGGCTACACCTTC.

The chain couples TRBV5-1 to TRBJ2-1; D gene ambiguous. From germline, CDR1 is SGHRS and CDR2 YFSETQ. The CDR3 length is 12 residues. V was shortened by 0 bases and J by 8 bases, with 6 bases between the two germline ends. This chain's CDR3 is CASSLVVYEQFF. Written as DNA, the CDR3 is TGCGCCAGCAGCTTGGTCGTGTATGAGCAGTTCTTC.